This T cell receptor (beta chain) was obtained from a study of T cell responses to AZD1222 COVID-19 vaccine. This clone was seen a few times. Its antigen is still unknown. The germline V gene encodes CDR1 SNHLY and CDR2 FYNNEI. This CDR3 is built from 15 residues. V lost 6 bases to trimming and J lost 6 bases, with 17 bases between them. Study-wide findings and caveats: Only 5 to 7 individuals given AZD1222 were seropositive at baseline. Donors were largely white British and mainly female; clonal diversity was possibly underestimated. Unmutated regions of variants are reportedly targeted by nearly half of spike-specific TCRs.

The repertoire was sequenced with immunoSEQ multiplex PCR; TCRdb's copy has only in-frame clones and lacks some. This sample has about 200,000 clones, with 90% to 95% found just once. The genes are TRBV2 and TRBJ2-2; TRBD2 might be the D (6 bases). The source material was peripheral blood, sampled 28 days after the second dose of the MenACWY control vaccine. This receptor was taken from an adult who received the MenACWY meningococcal vaccine as a control. CDR3 amino acids: CASSRLGTAAGELFF. As DNA, the CDR3 is TGTGCCAGCAGCAGACTCGGGACTGCTGCCGGGGAGCTGTTTTTT.